This is a list of T cell receptor beta chains from one sample in a study of T cell repertoires in cytomegalovirus infection. TCRdb re-derived calls from the reads in MiXCR, one entry per CDR3 protein. The data show about 740,000 distinct CDR3 sequences, 35% seen once. The sample was PBMCs. These receptors all stem from a human donor in good health (CMV status not recorded). Some clones in this sample may be carry-over from other donors' samples. Both conserved end residues are part of each CDR3. A D gene is named only where the DNA matches it firmly. Expanded clones get a size class; other rows say once, few or many, or leave the size out.

j_gene: TRBJ1-2
abundance: .
v_gene: TRBV12-3/TRBV12-4
d_gene: TRBD1
CDR3aa: CASSLRTGFFERNYGYTF
CDR3nt: TGTGCCAGCAGTTTAAGGACAGGGTTTTTCGAAAGAAACTATGGCTACACCTTC

j_gene: TRBJ2-7
abundance: many
v_gene: TRBV7-2
d_gene: TRBD2
CDR3aa: CASSLGRSGRFNEQYF
CDR3nt: TGTGCCAGCAGCTTAGGGCGTAGCGGGAGGTTCAACGAGCAGTACTTC

j_gene: TRBJ2-1
abundance: once
v_gene: TRBV18
d_gene: .
CDR3aa: CASEGGSEQFF
CDR3nt: TGTGCCAGCGAGGGTGGTAGTGAGCAGTTCTTC

j_gene: TRBJ1-5
abundance: once
v_gene: TRBV20-1
d_gene: TRBD1
CDR3aa: CSARVTGSSNQPQHF
CDR3nt: TGCAGTGCTAGAGTGACAGGGAGTAGCAATCAGCCCCAGCATTTT

j_gene: TRBJ2-1
abundance: .
v_gene: TRBV5-1
d_gene: TRBD2
CDR3aa: CASSLGGRADEQFF
CDR3nt: TGCGCCAGCTCCCTGGGGGGGAGGGCCGATGAGCAGTTCTTC

j_gene: TRBJ2-7
abundance: .
v_gene: TRBV10-3
d_gene: TRBD2
CDR3aa: CAISNQLAGHSYEQYF
CDR3nt: TGTGCCATCAGTAATCAACTAGCGGGACATTCCTACGAGCAGTACTTC

j_gene: TRBJ1-5
abundance: .
v_gene: TRBV15
d_gene: .
CDR3aa: CATSRGATSNQPQHF
CDR3nt: TGTGCCACCAGCAGAGGGGCAACTAGCAATCAGCCCCAGCATTTT

j_gene: TRBJ2-4
abundance: .
v_gene: TRBV28
d_gene: .
CDR3aa: CASSARTILAKNIQYF
CDR3nt: TGTGCCAGCAGTGCCCGGACAATACTAGCCAAAAACATTCAGTACTTC

j_gene: TRBJ2-5
abundance: few
v_gene: TRBV7-2
d_gene: .
CDR3aa: CASSRAGSGLETQYF
CDR3nt: TGTGCCAGCAGCCGGGCAGGGTCGGGCCTAGAGACCCAGTACTTC

j_gene: TRBJ2-7
abundance: .
v_gene: TRBV19
d_gene: TRBD2
CDR3aa: CASSPRGEGYYEQYF
CDR3nt: TGTGCCAGTAGTCCGCGGGGGGAGGGATACTACGAGCAGTACTTC

j_gene: TRBJ2-3
abundance: many
v_gene: TRBV7-2
d_gene: .
CDR3aa: CASSPTQGGRGYF
CDR3nt: TGTGCCAGCAGCCCAACCCAGGGGGGCCGGGGGTATTTT

j_gene: TRBJ2-7
abundance: few
v_gene: TRBV4-1
d_gene: .
CDR3aa: CASSLSRQSYEQYF
CDR3nt: TGCGCCAGCAGCCTATCAAGGCAATCCTACGAGCAGTACTTC

j_gene: TRBJ2-1
abundance: many
v_gene: TRBV7-6
d_gene: .
CDR3aa: CASSGYKGSSYNEQFF
CDR3nt: TGTGCCAGCAGTGGGTACAAAGGAAGCTCCTACAATGAGCAGTTCTTC

j_gene: TRBJ2-1
abundance: .
v_gene: TRBV19
d_gene: TRBD2
CDR3aa: CASSMVSGRANEQFF
CDR3nt: TGTGCCAGTAGTATGGTTAGCGGGAGGGCCAATGAGCAGTTCTTC

j_gene: TRBJ1-1
abundance: once
v_gene: TRBV19
d_gene: .
CDR3aa: CAISIPRRDTEAFF
CDR3nt: TGTGCCATTAGTATCCCCCGTAGGGACACTGAAGCTTTCTTT

j_gene: TRBJ1-6
abundance: .
v_gene: TRBV6-1
d_gene: .
CDR3aa: CASSRVLYNSPLHF
CDR3nt: TGTGCCAGCAGCCGGGTCCTCTATAATTCACCCCTCCACTTT

j_gene: TRBJ2-7
abundance: few
v_gene: TRBV20-1
d_gene: .
CDR3aa: CSASGAAYEQYF
CDR3nt: TGCAGTGCTAGCGGGGCTGCCTACGAGCAGTACTTC

j_gene: TRBJ2-7
abundance: few
v_gene: TRBV3-1
d_gene: .
CDR3aa: CASSQETGSEQYF
CDR3nt: TGTGCCAGCAGCCAAGAGACAGGTTCCGAGCAGTACTTC

j_gene: TRBJ2-3
abundance: .
v_gene: TRBV24-1
d_gene: .
CDR3aa: CATSDLKQGFSHSTDTQYF
CDR3nt: TGTGCCACCAGTGATTTAAAGCAGGGATTTAGCCATAGCACAGATACGCAGTATTTT

j_gene: TRBJ2-7
abundance: .
v_gene: TRBV5-6
d_gene: TRBD1
CDR3aa: CASSFNSGTGAYEQYF
CDR3nt: TGTGCCAGCAGTTTTAACTCCGGGACAGGGGCCTACGAGCAGTACTTC

j_gene: TRBJ2-1
abundance: many
v_gene: TRBV28
d_gene: .
CDR3aa: CASSSNGPSQYNEQFF
CDR3nt: TGTGCCAGCAGTTCGAACGGGCCCTCCCAATACAATGAGCAGTTCTTC

j_gene: TRBJ2-1
abundance: .
v_gene: TRBV6-1
d_gene: .
CDR3aa: CASSYDKWGDNEQFF
CDR3nt: TGTGCCAGCAGTTATGACAAATGGGGGGACAATGAGCAGTTCTTC

j_gene: TRBJ1-5
abundance: many
v_gene: TRBV7-2
d_gene: TRBD1
CDR3aa: CASSKQGANQPQHF
CDR3nt: TGTGCCAGCAGCAAACAGGGGGCAAATCAGCCCCAGCATTTT

j_gene: TRBJ1-5
abundance: .
v_gene: TRBV28
d_gene: .
CDR3aa: CALSLGADNQPQHF
CDR3nt: TGTGCCCTCAGTTTAGGGGCAGATAATCAGCCCCAGCATTTT

j_gene: TRBJ1-1
abundance: .
v_gene: TRBV7-2
d_gene: .
CDR3aa: CASSLDRVNTAFF
CDR3nt: TGTGCCAGCAGCTTAGACAGGGTGAACACCGCTTTCTTT

j_gene: TRBJ2-7
abundance: few
v_gene: TRBV4-2
d_gene: TRBD2
CDR3aa: CASSQDKTSGSLSYEQYF
CDR3nt: TGTGCCAGCAGCCAAGATAAAACTAGCGGGAGTCTCTCCTACGAGCAGTACTTC

j_gene: TRBJ1-6
abundance: .
v_gene: TRBV5-6
d_gene: .
CDR3aa: CASSDDYKWDSPLPF
CDR3nt: TGTGCCAGCAGCGACGACTACAAATGGGATTCACCCCTCCCCTTT

j_gene: TRBJ2-1
abundance: .
v_gene: TRBV28
d_gene: TRBD2
CDR3aa: CASSLGGGRGYEQFF
CDR3nt: TGTGCCAGCAGTTTAGGGGGCGGGAGGGGCTATGAGCAGTTCTTC

j_gene: TRBJ1-1
abundance: many
v_gene: TRBV7-9
d_gene: .
CDR3aa: CASSLAGAGPEAFF
CDR3nt: TGTGCCAGCAGCTTAGCTGGGGCGGGCCCTGAAGCTTTCTTT

j_gene: TRBJ1-6
abundance: .
v_gene: TRBV20-1
d_gene: .
CDR3aa: CSARDPASPLHF
CDR3nt: TGCAGTGCACGGGATCCTGCTAGTCCCCTCCACTTT

j_gene: TRBJ1-4
abundance: few
v_gene: TRBV6-5
d_gene: TRBD1
CDR3aa: CASRLTGVRNEKLFF
CDR3nt: TGTGCCAGCAGGCTAACAGGGGTTCGCAATGAAAAACTGTTTTTT

j_gene: TRBJ1-2
abundance: .
v_gene: TRBV28
d_gene: TRBD1
CDR3aa: CASSTRTGYGYTF
CDR3nt: TGTGCCAGCAGTACCCGGACAGGATATGGCTACACCTTC

j_gene: TRBJ2-3
abundance: few
v_gene: TRBV7-2
d_gene: TRBD2
CDR3aa: CASSLAGRDLDTQYF
CDR3nt: TGTGCCAGCAGCTTGGCAGGGAGGGATTTGGATACGCAGTATTTT

j_gene: TRBJ2-7
abundance: .
v_gene: TRBV5-6
d_gene: TRBD2
CDR3aa: CASSRRGSGKITYEQYF
CDR3nt: TGTGCCAGCAGCCGCAGGGGTAGCGGGAAAATTACCTACGAGCAGTACTTC

j_gene: TRBJ1-5
abundance: many
v_gene: TRBV12-3/TRBV12-4
d_gene: .
CDR3aa: CASSRTPAADQPQHF
CDR3nt: TGTGCCAGCAGTCGGACTCCGGCGGCGGACCAGCCCCAGCATTTT

j_gene: TRBJ2-6
abundance: .
v_gene: TRBV7-3
d_gene: .
CDR3aa: CASRKPGRVAGANVLTF
CDR3nt: TGTGCCAGCAGGAAGCCCGGAAGGGTCGCTGGGGCCAACGTCCTGACTTTC

j_gene: TRBJ2-7
abundance: few
v_gene: TRBV6-2/TRBV6-3
d_gene: .
CDR3aa: CASSYNGDISYEQYF
CDR3nt: TGTGCCAGCAGTTACAACGGGGATATCTCCTACGAGCAGTACTTC

j_gene: TRBJ2-5
abundance: .
v_gene: TRBV11-2
d_gene: .
CDR3aa: CASSLALGGIETQYF
CDR3nt: TGTGCCAGCAGCTTAGCTCTAGGGGGGATAGAGACCCAGTACTTC

j_gene: TRBJ1-5
abundance: few
v_gene: TRBV19
d_gene: .
CDR3aa: CASSHRQSRYSNQPQHF
CDR3nt: TGTGCCAGTAGTCATCGGCAATCGAGGTATAGCAATCAGCCCCAGCATTTT

j_gene: TRBJ2-5
abundance: .
v_gene: TRBV19
d_gene: .
CDR3aa: CASSMGRSHQETQYF
CDR3nt: TGTGCCAGTAGTATGGGTCGAAGCCACCAAGAGACCCAGTACTTC

j_gene: TRBJ2-7
abundance: few
v_gene: TRBV27
d_gene: TRBD1
CDR3aa: CASTKFKDRAYEQYF
CDR3nt: TGTGCCAGCACTAAATTTAAGGACAGGGCCTACGAGCAGTACTTC

j_gene: TRBJ1-1
abundance: few
v_gene: TRBV28
d_gene: .
CDR3aa: CASSLMLWATNTEAFF
CDR3nt: TGTGCCAGCAGTTTAATGTTATGGGCTACGAACACTGAAGCTTTCTTT

j_gene: TRBJ2-1
abundance: many
v_gene: TRBV7-2
d_gene: .
CDR3aa: CASSVVPYNEQFF
CDR3nt: TGTGCCAGCAGCGTCGTCCCCTACAATGAGCAGTTCTTC

j_gene: TRBJ2-7
abundance: .
v_gene: TRBV4-2
d_gene: TRBD2
CDR3aa: CASSQALAGAYEQYF
CDR3nt: TGTGCCAGCAGCCAAGCTCTAGCGGGAGCCTACGAGCAGTACTTC

j_gene: TRBJ2-2
abundance: .
v_gene: TRBV27
d_gene: TRBD1
CDR3aa: CASSLGGRGRVLRNTGELFF
CDR3nt: TGTGCCAGCAGTTTAGGAGGCAGGGGGCGCGTTTTACGGAACACCGGGGAGCTGTTTTTT

j_gene: TRBJ1-6
abundance: .
v_gene: TRBV11-2
d_gene: TRBD1
CDR3aa: CASSPRQGVNSPLHF
CDR3nt: TGTGCCAGCAGCCCCCGACAGGGGGTTAATTCACCCCTCCACTTT

j_gene: TRBJ1-2
abundance: many
v_gene: TRBV7-2
d_gene: TRBD1
CDR3aa: CASSFYPSQGANGYTF
CDR3nt: TGTGCCAGCAGCTTCTACCCCTCGCAGGGGGCGAATGGCTACACCTTC

j_gene: TRBJ1-5
abundance: few
v_gene: TRBV7-9
d_gene: .
CDR3aa: CASSQDSFNQPQHF
CDR3nt: TGTGCCAGCAGCCAAGACAGTTTCAATCAGCCCCAGCATTTT

j_gene: TRBJ1-4
abundance: few
v_gene: TRBV28
d_gene: TRBD1
CDR3aa: CASSSPTGVNEKLFF
CDR3nt: TGTGCCAGCAGTAGCCCGACAGGGGTTAATGAAAAACTGTTTTTT

j_gene: TRBJ1-3
abundance: .
v_gene: TRBV7-2
d_gene: .
CDR3aa: CSSSFRDTSGNTIYF
CDR3nt: TGTTCCAGCAGCTTTAGGGACACCTCTGGAAACACCATATATTTT

j_gene: TRBJ2-3
abundance: few
v_gene: TRBV12-3/TRBV12-4
d_gene: .
CDR3aa: CASSQSRGRESSTDTQYF
CDR3nt: TGTGCCAGCAGTCAATCAAGGGGCAGGGAGTCTAGCACAGATACGCAGTATTTT

j_gene: TRBJ1-1
abundance: .
v_gene: TRBV4-1
d_gene: .
CDR3aa: CASSRDTLNTEAFF
CDR3nt: TGCGCCAGCAGCCGGGACACTTTGAACACTGAAGCTTTCTTT

j_gene: TRBJ1-1
abundance: .
v_gene: TRBV12-3/TRBV12-4
d_gene: .
CDR3aa: CASTNSPSRGANTEAFF
CDR3nt: TGTGCCAGCACCAACTCCCCGTCAAGGGGCGCTAACACTGAAGCTTTCTTT

j_gene: TRBJ2-3
abundance: .
v_gene: TRBV4-2
d_gene: .
CDR3aa: CASSQDVRGIQVGTTDTQYF
CDR3nt: TGTGCCAGCAGCCAAGACGTGAGGGGGATACAGGTCGGGACCACAGATACGCAGTATTTT